A single T cell receptor (beta chain) is shown here with its context. The target antigen is unknown. The data belong to a study of siplizumab effects on memory and regulatory T cells. General observations from the study: Siplizumab significantly decreased alloreactive sequences from unstimulated CD4+ memory cells.

V gave up 3 bases and J gave up 5 bases; unmatched junction bases: 6. The CDR3 sequence is 14 residues long. The germline V gene has CDR1 SGHNT and CDR2 YENEEA. For every sample, about 10^5 TCR templates were assayed. Repertoires were generated with immunoSEQ multiplex PCR, while TCRdb's copy carries only in-frame clones and drops some. The data hold more than 85,000 clones, with more than 90% observed a single time. This sequence was found in a human donor in good health. Sequencing used CD4+ T cells sorted from blood. The rearrangement links TRBV11-3 to TRBJ2-7; 8 positions agree with TRBD1. DNA for the CDR3: TGTGCCAGCAGCTTGACAGGGGTAGCTAACGAGCAGTACTTC. Its translation: CASSLTGVANEQYF.